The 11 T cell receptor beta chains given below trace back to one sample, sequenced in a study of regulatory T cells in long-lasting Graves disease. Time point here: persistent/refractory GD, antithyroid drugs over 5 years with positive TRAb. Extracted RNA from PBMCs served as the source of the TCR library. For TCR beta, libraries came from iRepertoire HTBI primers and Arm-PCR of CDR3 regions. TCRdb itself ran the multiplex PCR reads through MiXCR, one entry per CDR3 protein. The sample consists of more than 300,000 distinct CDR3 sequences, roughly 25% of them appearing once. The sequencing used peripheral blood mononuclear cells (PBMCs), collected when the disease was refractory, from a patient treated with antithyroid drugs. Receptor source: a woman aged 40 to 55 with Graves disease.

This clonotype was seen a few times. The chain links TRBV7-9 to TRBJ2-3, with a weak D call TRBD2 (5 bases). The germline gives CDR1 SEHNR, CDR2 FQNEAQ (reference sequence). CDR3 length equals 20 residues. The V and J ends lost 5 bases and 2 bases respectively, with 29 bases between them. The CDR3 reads CASSRNRIREERNPTDTQYF. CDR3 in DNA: TGTGCCAGCAGCAGAAACCGTATCCGGGAAGAACGAAACCCCACAGATACGCAGTATTTT.

As DNA, the CDR3 is TGTGCCAGCAGTTTCCCGCCTAGCAATCAGCCCCAGCATTTT. Translated: CASSFPPSNQPQHF. The rearrangement joins TRBV28 to TRBJ1-5; D call uncertain. The CDR3 has 14 residues. Trimming stripped 3 bases from V and 0 bases from J, with 6 bases between. In germline, CDR1 is MDHEN, CDR2 SYDVKM. Using reference TRBV28 and TRBJ1-5 for the parts outside the CDR3, the full variable domain is DVKVTQSSRYLVKRTGEKVFLECVQDMDHENMFWYRQDPGLGLRLIYFSYDVKMKEKGDIPEGYSVSREKKERFSLILESASTNQTSMYLCASSFPPSNQPQHFGDGTRLSIL.

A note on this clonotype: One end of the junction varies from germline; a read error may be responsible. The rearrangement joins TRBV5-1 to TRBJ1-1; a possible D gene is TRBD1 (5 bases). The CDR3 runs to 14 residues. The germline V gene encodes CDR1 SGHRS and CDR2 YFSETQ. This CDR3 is CASSLGPERTEAFF. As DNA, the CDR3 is TGCGCCAGCAGTTTGGGACCCGAGAGGACTGAAGCTTTCTTT. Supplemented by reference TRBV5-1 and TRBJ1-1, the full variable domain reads KAGVTQTPRYLIKTRGQQVTLSCSPISGHRSVSWYQQTPGQGLQFLFEYFSETQRNKGNFPGRFSGRQFSNSRSEMNVSTLELGDSALYLCASSLGPERTEAFFGQGTRLTVV.

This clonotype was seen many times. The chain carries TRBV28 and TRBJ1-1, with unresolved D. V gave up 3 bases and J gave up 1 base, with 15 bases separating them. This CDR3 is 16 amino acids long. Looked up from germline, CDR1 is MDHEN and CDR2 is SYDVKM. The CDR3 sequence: CASSFLSPLGNTEAFF. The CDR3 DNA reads TGTGCCAGCAGTTTTTTGTCTCCGCTGGGGAACACTGAAGCTTTCTTT.

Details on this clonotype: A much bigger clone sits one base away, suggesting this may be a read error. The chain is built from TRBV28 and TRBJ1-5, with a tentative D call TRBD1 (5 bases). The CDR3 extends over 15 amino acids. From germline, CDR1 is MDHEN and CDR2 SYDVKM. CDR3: CAGSLDRLHNQPQHF. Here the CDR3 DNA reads TGTGCCGGCAGCCTTGACAGATTACACAATCAGCCCCAGCATTTT.

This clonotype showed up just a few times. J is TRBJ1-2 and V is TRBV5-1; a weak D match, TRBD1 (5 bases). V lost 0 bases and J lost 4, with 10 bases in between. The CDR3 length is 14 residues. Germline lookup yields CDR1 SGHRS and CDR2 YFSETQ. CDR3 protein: CASSLEGSGYGYTF. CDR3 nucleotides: TGCGCCAGCAGCTTGGAGGGGAGCGGCTATGGCTACACCTTC.

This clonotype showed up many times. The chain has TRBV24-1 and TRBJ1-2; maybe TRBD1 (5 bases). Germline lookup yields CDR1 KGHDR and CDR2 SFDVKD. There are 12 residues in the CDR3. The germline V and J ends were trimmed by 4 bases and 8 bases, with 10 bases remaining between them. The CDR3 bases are TGTGCCACCAGTGACCGCAGGGAGGGCTACACCTTC. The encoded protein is CATSDRREGYTF.

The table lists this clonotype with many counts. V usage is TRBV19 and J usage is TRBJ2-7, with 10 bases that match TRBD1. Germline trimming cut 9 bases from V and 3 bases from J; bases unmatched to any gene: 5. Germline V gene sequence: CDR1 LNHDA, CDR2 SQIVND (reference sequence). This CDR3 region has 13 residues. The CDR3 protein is CASSRTGGYEQYF. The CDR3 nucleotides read TGTGCCAGCAGCCGGACAGGGGGCTACGAGCAGTACTTC.

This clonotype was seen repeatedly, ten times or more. CDR3 sequence reads: CASRDRVREAFF. CDR3 DNA sequence: TGTGCCAGCAGGGACAGGGTCCGGGAAGCTTTCTTT. The chain links TRBV28 to TRBJ1-1; 8 bases align to TRBD1. CDR1 MDHEN and CDR2 SYDVKM come from the germline V gene. This CDR3 has 12 amino acids. Trimming removed 6 bases from V and 8 bases from J; junction bases left unmatched: 5.

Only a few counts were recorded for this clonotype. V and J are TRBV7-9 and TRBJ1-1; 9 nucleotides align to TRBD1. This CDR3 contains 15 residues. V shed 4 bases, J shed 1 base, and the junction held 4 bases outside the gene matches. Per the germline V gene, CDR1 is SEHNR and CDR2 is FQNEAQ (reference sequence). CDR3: CASSSPDRGNTEAFF. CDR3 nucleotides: TGTGCCAGCAGCTCCCCGGACAGGGGGAACACTGAAGCTTTCTTT.

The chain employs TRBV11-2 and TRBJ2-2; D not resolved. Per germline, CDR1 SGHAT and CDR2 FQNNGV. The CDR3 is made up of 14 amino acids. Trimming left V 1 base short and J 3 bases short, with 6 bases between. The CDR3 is CASSLGAHTGELFF. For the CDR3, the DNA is TGTGCCAGCAGCTTAGGGGCACACACCGGGGAGCTGTTTTTT.